This paragraph reports one T cell receptor (beta chain). TCRdb re-derived calls from the RT-PCR reads in MiXCR, one entry per CDR3 protein. The data hold about 680,000 distinct CDR3 sequences, with approximately 14% observed a single time. Trimming cost V 2 bases and J 5 bases; bases outside gene matches: 6. Germline V gene lookup returns CDR1 MNHEY and CDR2 SVGAGI. This CDR3 comprises 15 residues. The sequenced sample consisted of memory CD4+ T cells from blood. The sequence was collected from a female donor in good health, serving as a healthy control. The chain combines TRBV6-5 with TRBJ2-7; TRBD1 matches 10 bases. The CDR3 region is CASSYRDRGSDEQYF. CDR3 nucleotides: TGTGCCAGCAGTTACCGGGACAGGGGTTCTGACGAGCAGTACTTC.